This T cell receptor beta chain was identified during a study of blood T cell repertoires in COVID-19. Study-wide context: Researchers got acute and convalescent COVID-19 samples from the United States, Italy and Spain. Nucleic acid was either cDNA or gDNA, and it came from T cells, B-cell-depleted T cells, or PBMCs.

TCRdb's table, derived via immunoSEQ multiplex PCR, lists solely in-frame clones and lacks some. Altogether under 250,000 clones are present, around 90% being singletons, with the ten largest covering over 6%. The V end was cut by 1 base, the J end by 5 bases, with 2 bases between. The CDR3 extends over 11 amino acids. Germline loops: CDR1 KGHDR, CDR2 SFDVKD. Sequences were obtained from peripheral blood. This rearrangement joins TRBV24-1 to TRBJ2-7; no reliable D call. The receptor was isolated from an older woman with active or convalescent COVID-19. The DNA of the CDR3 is TGTGCCACCAGTGATTTCAACGAGCAGTACTTC. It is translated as CATSDFNEQYF.